This T cell receptor beta chain was retrieved from a study of human T cells and chemical hapten exposure. Overall study context: Per-sample TCR yield variation was attributed mainly to small pooled library volume differences. Study-wide results and limits: The number of TCRs over 1 in 1000 frequency stayed unchanged after DPC.

Germline-derived CDR1 and CDR2 are DFQATT and SNEGSKA (reference sequence). V dropped 6 bases and J dropped 3; count of bases not matched to a gene: 8. This CDR3 region has 14 residues. During construction of the library, unique molecular identifiers were attached to individual cDNA molecules for quantitative, reproducible TCR counting. TCRdb re-derived calls from the reads in MiXCR, one entry per CDR3 protein. Altogether about 120,000 distinct CDR3 sequences are present, 8% to 9.5% being singletons, with the ten largest covering 1.2% to 1.5%. A few counts support this clonotype. Its antigen remains unidentified. Researchers extracted total RNA from unfractionated whole blood.

This clonotype was sampled from a human donor in good health. Some clones in this sample may be carry-over from other donors' samples. J is TRBJ2-3 and V is TRBV20-1; TRBD2 matches at 8 bases. Sequencing was carried out using whole blood. CDR3 protein: CSAFSGVLTDTQYF. The CDR3 DNA follows: TGCAGTGCCTTTAGCGGGGTATTAACAGATACGCAGTATTTT.